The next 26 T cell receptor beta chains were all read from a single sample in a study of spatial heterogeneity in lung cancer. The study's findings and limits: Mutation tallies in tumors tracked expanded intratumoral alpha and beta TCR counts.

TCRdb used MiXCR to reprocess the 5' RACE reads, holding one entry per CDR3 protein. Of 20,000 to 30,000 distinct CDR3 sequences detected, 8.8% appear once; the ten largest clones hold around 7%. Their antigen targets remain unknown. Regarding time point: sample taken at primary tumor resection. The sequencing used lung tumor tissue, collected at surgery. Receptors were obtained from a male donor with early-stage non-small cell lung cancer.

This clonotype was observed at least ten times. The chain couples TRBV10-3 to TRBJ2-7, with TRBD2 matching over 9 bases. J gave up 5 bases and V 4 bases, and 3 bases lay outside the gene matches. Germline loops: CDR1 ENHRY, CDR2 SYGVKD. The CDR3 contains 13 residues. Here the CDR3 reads CAISVAGEDEQYF. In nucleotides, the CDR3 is TGTGCCATCAGTGTAGCGGGAGAGGACGAGCAGTACTTC.

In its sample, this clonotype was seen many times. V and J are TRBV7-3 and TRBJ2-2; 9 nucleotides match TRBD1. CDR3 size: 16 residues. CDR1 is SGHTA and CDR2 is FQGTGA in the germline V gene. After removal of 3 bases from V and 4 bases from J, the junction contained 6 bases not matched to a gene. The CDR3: CASSFSGTGSTGELFF. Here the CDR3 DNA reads TGTGCCAGCAGCTTTTCCGGGACAGGGAGCACCGGGGAGCTGTTTTTT. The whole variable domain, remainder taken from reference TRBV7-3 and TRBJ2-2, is GAGVSQTPSNKVTEKGKYVELRCDPISGHTALYWYRQSLGQGPEFLIYFQGTGAADDSGLPNDRFFAVRPEGSVSTLKIQRTERGDSAVYLCASSFSGTGSTGELFFGEGSRLTVL.

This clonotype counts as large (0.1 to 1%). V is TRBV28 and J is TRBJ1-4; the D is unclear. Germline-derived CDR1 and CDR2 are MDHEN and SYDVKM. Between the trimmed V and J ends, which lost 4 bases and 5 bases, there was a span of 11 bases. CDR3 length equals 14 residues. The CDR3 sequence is CASSSADLNEKLFF. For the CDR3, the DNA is TGTGCCAGCAGTTCCGCCGACCTAAATGAAAAACTGTTTTTT.

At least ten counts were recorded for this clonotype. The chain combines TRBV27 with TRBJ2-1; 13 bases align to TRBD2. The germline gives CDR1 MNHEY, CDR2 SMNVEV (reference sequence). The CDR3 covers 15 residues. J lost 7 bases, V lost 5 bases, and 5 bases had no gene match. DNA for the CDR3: TGTGCCAGCAGTCCCGGACTAGCGGGAGCTAATGAGCAGTTCTTC. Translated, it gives CASSPGLAGANEQFF.

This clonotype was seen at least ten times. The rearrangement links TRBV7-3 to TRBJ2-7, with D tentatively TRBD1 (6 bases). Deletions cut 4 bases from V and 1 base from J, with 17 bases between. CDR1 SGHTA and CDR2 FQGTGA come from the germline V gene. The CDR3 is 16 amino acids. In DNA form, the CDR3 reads TGTGCCAGCAGCTCGCCGTTCAGGGGTTTATCCTACGAGCAGTACTTC. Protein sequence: CASSSPFRGLSYEQYF.

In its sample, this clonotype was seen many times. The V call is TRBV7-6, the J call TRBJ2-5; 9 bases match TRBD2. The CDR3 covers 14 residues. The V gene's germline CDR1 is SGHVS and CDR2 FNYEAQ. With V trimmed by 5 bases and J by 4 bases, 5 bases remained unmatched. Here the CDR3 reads CASSPGTSRETQYF. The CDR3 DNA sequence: TGTGCCAGCAGCCCTGGGACTAGCAGAGAGACCCAGTACTTC.

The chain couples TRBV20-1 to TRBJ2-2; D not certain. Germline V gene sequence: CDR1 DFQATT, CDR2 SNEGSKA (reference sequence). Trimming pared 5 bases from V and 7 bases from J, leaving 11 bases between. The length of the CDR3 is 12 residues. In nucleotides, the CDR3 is TGCAGTGCTTTGCAATATGGCGGGGAGCTGTTTTTT. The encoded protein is CSALQYGGELFF.

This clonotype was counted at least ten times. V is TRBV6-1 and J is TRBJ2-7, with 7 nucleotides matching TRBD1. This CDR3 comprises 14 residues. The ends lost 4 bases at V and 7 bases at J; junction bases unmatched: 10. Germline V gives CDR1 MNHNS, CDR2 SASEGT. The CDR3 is CASSAGQDPGEQYF. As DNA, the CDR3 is TGTGCCAGCAGTGCAGGACAGGATCCGGGGGAGCAGTACTTC.

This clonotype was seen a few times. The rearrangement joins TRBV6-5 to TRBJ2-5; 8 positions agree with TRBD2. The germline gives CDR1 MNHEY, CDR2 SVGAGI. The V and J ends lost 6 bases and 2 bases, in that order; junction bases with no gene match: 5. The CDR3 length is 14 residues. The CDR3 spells CASRPSGGQETQYF. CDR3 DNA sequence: TGTGCCAGCAGGCCCAGCGGGGGTCAAGAGACCCAGTACTTC.

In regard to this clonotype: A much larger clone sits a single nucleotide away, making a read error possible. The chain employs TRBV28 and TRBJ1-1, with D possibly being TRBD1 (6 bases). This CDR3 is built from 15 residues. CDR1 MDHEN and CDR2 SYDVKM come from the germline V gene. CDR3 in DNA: TGTGCCAGCAGTATAGCGGGACACCCGAACACTGAAGCTTCCTTT. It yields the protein CASSIAGHPNTEASF. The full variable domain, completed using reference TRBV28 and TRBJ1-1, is DVKVTQSSRYLVKRTGEKVFLECVQDMDHENMFWYRQDPGLGLRLIYFSYDVKMKEKGDIPEGYSVSREKKERFSLILESASTNQTSMYLCASSIAGHPNTEASFGQGTRLTVV.

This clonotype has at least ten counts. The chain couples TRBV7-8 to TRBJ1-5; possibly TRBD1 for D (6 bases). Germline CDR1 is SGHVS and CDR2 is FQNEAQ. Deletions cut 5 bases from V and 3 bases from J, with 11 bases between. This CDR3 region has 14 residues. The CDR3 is CASSPPGANQPQHF. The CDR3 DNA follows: TGTGCCAGCAGCCCCCCAGGGGCCAATCAGCCCCAGCATTTT.

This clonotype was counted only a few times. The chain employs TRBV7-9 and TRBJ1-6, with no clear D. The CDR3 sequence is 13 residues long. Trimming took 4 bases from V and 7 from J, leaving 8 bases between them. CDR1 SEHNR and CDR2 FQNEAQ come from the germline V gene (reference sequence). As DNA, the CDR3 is TGTGCCAGCAGCTCCGCATTAAATTCACCCCTCCACTTT. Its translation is CASSSALNSPLHF.

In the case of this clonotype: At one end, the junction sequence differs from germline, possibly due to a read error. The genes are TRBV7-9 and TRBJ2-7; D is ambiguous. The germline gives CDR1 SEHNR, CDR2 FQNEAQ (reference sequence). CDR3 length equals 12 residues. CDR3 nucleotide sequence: TGTGCCAGCAGCTTAGATTTGTCATTCCCGAGCTTC. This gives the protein CASSLDLSFPSF.

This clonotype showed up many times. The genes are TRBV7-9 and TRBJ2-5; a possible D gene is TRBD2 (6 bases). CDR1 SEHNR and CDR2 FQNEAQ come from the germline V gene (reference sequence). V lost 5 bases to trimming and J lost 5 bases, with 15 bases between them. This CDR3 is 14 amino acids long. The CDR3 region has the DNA TGTGCCAGCAGCATCCCGGGAGTAGGGGAGACCCAGTACTTC. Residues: CASSIPGVGETQYF.

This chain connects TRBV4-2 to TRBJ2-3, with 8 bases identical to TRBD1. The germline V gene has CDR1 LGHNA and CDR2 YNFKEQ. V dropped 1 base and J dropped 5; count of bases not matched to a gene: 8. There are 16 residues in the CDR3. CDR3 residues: CASSQAGATGGDTQYF. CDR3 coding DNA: TGTGCCAGCAGCCAAGCGGGTGCAACAGGGGGAGATACGCAGTATTTT.

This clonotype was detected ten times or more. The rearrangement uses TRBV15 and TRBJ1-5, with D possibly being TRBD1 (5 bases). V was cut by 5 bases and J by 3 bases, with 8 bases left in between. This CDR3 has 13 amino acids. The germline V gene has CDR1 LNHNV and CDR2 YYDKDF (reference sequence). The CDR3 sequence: CATSRGANQPQHF. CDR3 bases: TGTGCCACCAGCCGGGGCGCCAATCAGCCCCAGCATTTT.

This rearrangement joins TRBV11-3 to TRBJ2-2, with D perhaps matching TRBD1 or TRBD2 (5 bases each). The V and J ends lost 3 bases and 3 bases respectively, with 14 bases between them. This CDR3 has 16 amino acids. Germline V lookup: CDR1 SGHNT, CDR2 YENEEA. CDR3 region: CASSLGQGVDTGELFF. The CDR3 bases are TGTGCCAGCAGCTTGGGTCAGGGAGTTGACACCGGGGAGCTGTTTTTT.

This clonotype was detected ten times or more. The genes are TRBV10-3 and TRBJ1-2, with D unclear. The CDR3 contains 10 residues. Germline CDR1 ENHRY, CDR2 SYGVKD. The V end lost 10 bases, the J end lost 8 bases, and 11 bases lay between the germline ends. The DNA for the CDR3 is TGTGCCACCGCGTTGGGAGGCTACACCTTC. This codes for CATALGGYTF.

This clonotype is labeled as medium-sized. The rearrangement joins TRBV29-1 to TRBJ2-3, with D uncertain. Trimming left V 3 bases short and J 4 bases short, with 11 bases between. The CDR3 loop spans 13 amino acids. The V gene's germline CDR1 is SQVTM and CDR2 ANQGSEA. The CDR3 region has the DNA TGCAGCGTTGACGGTCAGGTAGCAGATACGCAGTATTTT. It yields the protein CSVDGQVADTQYF.

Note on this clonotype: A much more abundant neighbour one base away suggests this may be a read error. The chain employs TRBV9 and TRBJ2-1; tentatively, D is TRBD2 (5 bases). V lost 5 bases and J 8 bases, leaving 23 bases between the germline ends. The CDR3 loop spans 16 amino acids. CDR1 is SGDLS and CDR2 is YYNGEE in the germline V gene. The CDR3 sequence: CASSPTRLLVSHEQFF. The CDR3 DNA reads TGTGCCAGCAGTCCTACCAGACTACTAGTTTCCCATGAGCAGTTCTTC.

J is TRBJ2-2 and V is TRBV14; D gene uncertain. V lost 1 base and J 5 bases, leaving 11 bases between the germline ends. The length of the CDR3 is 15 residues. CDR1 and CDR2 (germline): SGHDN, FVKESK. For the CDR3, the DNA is TGTGCCAGCAGCCAAGTGTACTCGCGGACCGGGGAGCTGTTTTTT. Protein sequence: CASSQVYSRTGELFF.

CDR3: CASLVGTSGTEQYF. CDR3 DNA: TGTGCCAGCTTGGTGGGGACTAGCGGGACCGAGCAGTACTTC. This chain connects TRBV2 to TRBJ2-7, with 13 bases aligning to TRBD2. Losses at the gene ends were 8 bases for V and 6 bases for J; bases not matched to a gene: 7. Germline loops: CDR1 SNHLY, CDR2 FYNNEI. The CDR3 has 14 amino acids.

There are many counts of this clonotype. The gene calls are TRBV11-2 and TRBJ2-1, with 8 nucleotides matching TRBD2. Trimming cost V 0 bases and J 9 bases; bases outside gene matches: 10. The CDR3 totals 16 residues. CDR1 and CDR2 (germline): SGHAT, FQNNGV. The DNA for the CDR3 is TGTGCCAGCAGCTTAGATCCCTACCGGGGGGGCAGTGAGCAGTTCTTC. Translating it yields CASSLDPYRGGSEQFF.

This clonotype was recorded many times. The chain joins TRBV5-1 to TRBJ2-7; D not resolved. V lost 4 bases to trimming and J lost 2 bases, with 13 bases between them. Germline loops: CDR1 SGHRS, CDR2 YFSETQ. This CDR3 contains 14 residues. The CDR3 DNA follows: TGCGCCAGCAGCCCAAACTACCGTCCCTACGAGCAGTACTTC. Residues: CASSPNYRPYEQYF.

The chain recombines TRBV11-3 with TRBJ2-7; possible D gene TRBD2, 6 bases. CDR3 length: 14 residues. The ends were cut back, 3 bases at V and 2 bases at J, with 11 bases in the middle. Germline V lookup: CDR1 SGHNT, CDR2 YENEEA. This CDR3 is CASSFAGPAYEQYF. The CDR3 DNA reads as TGTGCCAGCAGCTTCGCGGGACCGGCCTACGAGCAGTACTTC.

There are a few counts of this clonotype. The CDR3 bases are TGTGCCAGCTCACAGGGCTCCGCCGGAGAGCAGTACTTC. Translating it yields CASSQGSAGEQYF. This chain uses TRBV18 with TRBJ2-7; no firm D call. Germline V CDR1 and CDR2: KGHSH, LQKENI. V lost 4 bases and J 7 bases, leaving 14 bases between the germline ends. This CDR3 contains 13 residues.